Listed here is a single T cell receptor beta chain. The antigen is not known. TCRdb re-called the RT-PCR reads through MiXCR, storing one row per CDR3 protein. The sample includes 450,000 to 550,000 distinct CDR3 sequences, roughly 27% of them seen just once. The data were obtained in a study of response to subunit inactivated influenza vaccine. V was clipped by 4 bases and J by 4 bases, with 10 bases between them. Germline values: CDR1 DFQATT, CDR2 SNEGSKA (reference sequence). The CDR3 loop spans 12 amino acids. Study-level findings and limits: That few new T cells are recruited by each seasonal influenza vaccination was the authors' suggestion.

This TCR was sampled from a man aged 50-59 years who received an inactivated influenza vaccine. This specimen was CD4+ T cells sorted from PBMCs, taken roughly 5 days after vaccination. This chain links TRBV20-1 with TRBJ1-2; D ambiguous. CDR3 protein: CSATQTGYGYTF. The DNA of the CDR3 is TGCAGTGCTACCCAGACGGGCTATGGCTACACCTTC.